The next 4 T cell receptor beta chains were all read from a single sample in a study of shared clonotypes between healthy human individuals. As defined, naive CD8 cells were CD45RO-negative and positively selected for CCR7, with terminally differentiated effector memory CD45RA+ cells excluded. Libraries were prepared by immunoSEQ multiplex PCR; TCRdb keeps only in-frame clonotypes and omits some of them. This table has 2 million to 2.5 million clones, approximately 94% appearing once. The sequenced sample consisted of naive CD8+ T cells sorted from blood. These receptor sequences come from a man between 18 and 35 years old in good health.

V and J are TRBV25-1 and TRBJ2-5; D may be TRBD1 or TRBD2 (5 bases each). This CDR3 has 15 residues. Trimming took off 3 bases at V and 0 bases at J, with 11 bases between the two ends. Germline CDR1 and CDR2: MGHDK and SYGVNS. CDR3 nucleotide sequence: TGTGCCAGCAGTGATTATGGGGGAAACCAAGAGACCCAGTACTTC. Protein sequence: CASSDYGGNQETQYF.

This chain uses TRBV27 with TRBJ1-2, with TRBD1 as a possible D gene (6 bases). Trimming removed 8 bases at V and 5 bases at J, with 18 bases between. This CDR3 has 14 residues. Germline CDR1 is MNHEY and CDR2 is SMNVEV (reference sequence). CDR3 in DNA: TGTGCCAGCGGTGAAGGGGGGAGTTTATATGGCTACACCTTC. It is translated as CASGEGGSLYGYTF.

On this clone itself: The same CDR3 arises from other DNA sequences in this sample as well. The CDR3 DNA sequence: TGTGCCAGCGTTCGACGGACTAGCGGGGCCCCCCGGGAGACCCAGTACTTC. Its protein is CASVRRTSGAPRETQYF. V usage is TRBV5-6 and J usage is TRBJ2-5; 12 nucleotides align to TRBD2. Germline V gives CDR1 SGHDT, CDR2 YYEEEE. V was pared by 7 bases and J by 5 bases, with 15 bases of the junction left unmatched. CDR3 length: 17 amino acids.

The chain combines TRBV13 with TRBJ2-7; D may match TRBD1 or TRBD2 (5 bases each). Germline CDR1 reads PRHDT; CDR2 reads FYEKMQ (reference sequence). CDR3 length: 14 residues. V was cut by 5 bases and J by 4 bases, with 15 bases left in between. The chain's CDR3 is CASSVRDGSYEQYF. The DNA of the CDR3 is TGTGCCAGCAGCGTCCGGGACGGATCGTACGAGCAGTACTTC.